Listed here is a single TCR beta chain. This sample stems from a study of OX40 agonist ivuxolimab in advanced cancers. Generated by immunoSEQ multiplex PCR, the TCRdb table keeps only in-frame clones and is missing some. The table records about 22,000 clones, around four fifths of them present only once. V dropped 4 bases and J dropped 3; count of bases not matched to a gene: 7. Germline V CDR1 and CDR2: SGHTA, FQGTGA. The CDR3 extends over 16 amino acids. V is TRBV7-3 and J is TRBJ1-3; the match to TRBD1 covers 9 bases. The sample in question was CD4+ or CD8+ T cells sorted from blood, obtained in a trial of the OX40 agonist ivuxolimab. The clonotype originates from an adult with an advanced solid tumor such as melanoma, head and neck, liver or kidney cancer. CDR3 residues: CASSSTGGLDGNTIYF. DNA of the CDR3: TGTGCCAGCAGCTCAACAGGGGGCTTGGATGGAAACACCATATATTTT.